These 10 T cell receptor beta chains were sequenced from one sample in a study of regulatory T cells in long-lasting Graves disease. As for time point: newly diagnosed GD, antithyroid drugs for less than 3 months. Preparation of the TCR library used RNA extracted from PBMCs. Construction of the TCR beta libraries employed iRepertoire HTBI primers in conjunction with Arm-PCR of CDR3 regions. TCRdb called the multiplex PCR reads again in MiXCR, with one record for every CDR3 protein. The sample has roughly 510,000 distinct CDR3 sequences, about 16% seen once. These data also formed part of another study, on T cells in Graves' hyperthyroidism and ophthalmopathy.

The specimen comprised peripheral blood mononuclear cells (PBMCs), sampled at new diagnosis, from a patient treated with antithyroid drugs. The receptor set was obtained from a man aged 18 to 35 with Graves disease.

The chain employs TRBV6-5 and TRBJ1-1; TRBD1 is a possible D gene (6 bases). The CDR3 loop spans 16 amino acids. CDR1 MNHEY and CDR2 SVGAGI come from the germline V gene. V was cut by 0 bases and J by 1 base, with 12 bases left in between. The CDR3 region has the DNA TGTGCCAGCAGTTACTCGGTACAGGGCACGAACACTGAAGCTTTCTTT. It codes for CASSYSVQGTNTEAFF.

The chain combines TRBV5-1 with TRBJ2-7; unclear D gene. Germline CDR1 reads SGHRS; CDR2 reads YFSETQ. Trimming removed 4 bases from V and 5 bases from J, with 10 bases in between. The CDR3 sequence is 12 residues long. The CDR3 sequence: CASSPNWNEQYF. The CDR3 coding sequence is TGCGCCAGCAGCCCTAATTGGAACGAGCAGTACTTC.

This clonotype was detected ten times or more. The chain recombines TRBV3-1 with TRBJ2-6; no definite D call. Germline-derived CDR1 and CDR2 are LGHDT and YNNKEL (reference sequence). V gave up 5 bases and J gave up 0 bases, with 14 bases separating them. The length of the CDR3 is 17 residues. CDR3 region: CASSSKTESSGANVLTF. CDR3 in DNA: TGTGCCAGCAGCTCCAAGACGGAGAGCTCTGGGGCCAACGTCCTGACTTTC.

In this sample, this clonotype turned up a few times. The V and J genes are TRBV20-1 and TRBJ2-1; 9 positions agree with TRBD2. Per germline, CDR1 DFQATT and CDR2 SNEGSKA (reference sequence). The CDR3 is 16 amino acids. Trimming at V came to 6 bases and at J to 3 bases, leaving 12 bases not matched to a gene. Here the CDR3 reads CSADYPSGKVYNEQFF. CDR3 DNA: TGCAGTGCGGACTACCCTAGCGGGAAGGTCTACAATGAGCAGTTCTTC.

This clonotype was seen a few times. The rearrangement joins TRBV20-1 to TRBJ1-2; perhaps TRBD1 as D (5 bases). The germline CDR1 and CDR2 sequences are DFQATT and SNEGSKA (reference sequence). The CDR3 length is 14 residues. Trimming removed 5 bases from V and 4 bases from J, with 17 bases in between. CDR3 nucleotides: TGCAGTGCTCCCCGCGGGGGGGTTGGCTATGGCTACACCTTC. This encodes CSAPRGGVGYGYTF.

A remark on this clonotype: Given a much more abundant clone one base away, this may be a read error. The chain is built from TRBV24-1 and TRBJ2-1; 7 nucleotides align to TRBD1. The CDR3 sequence is 11 residues long. Germline V CDR1 and CDR2: KGHDR, SFDVKD. The CDR3 nucleotides are TGTGACACATACAGGGGCGGTGAGCAGTTCTTC. Amino acids: CDTYRGGEQFF.

The chain links TRBV11-2 to TRBJ2-1; 15 nucleotides align to TRBD2. The CDR3 loop spans 17 amino acids. The V segment lost 6 bases and the J segment 8 bases; nucleotides outside the gene matches: 11. CDR1 is SGHAT and CDR2 is FQNNGV in the germline V gene. The CDR3 DNA is TGTGCCAGCAGAGGACTAGCGGGAGGGCCCCTTATCGATGAGCAGTTCTTC. Amino acid sequence: CASRGLAGGPLIDEQFF.

This clonotype has at least ten counts. The genes are TRBV12-3 or TRBV12-4 and TRBJ2-1, with a possible D match to TRBD1 (6 bases). The CDR3 consists of 15 residues. The germline V and J ends were trimmed by 2 bases and 2 bases, with 10 bases remaining between them. As DNA, the CDR3 is TGTGCCAGCAGTTTAATGTCAGGGGCCTACAATGAGCAGTTCTTC. Its translation: CASSLMSGAYNEQFF.

This clonotype was picked up many times. The chain is built from TRBV27 and TRBJ2-1; 7 nucleotides match TRBD1. Germline CDR1 is MNHEY and CDR2 is SMNVEV (reference sequence). This CDR3 comprises 15 residues. V lost 2 bases to trimming and J lost 8 bases; unmatched junction nucleotides: 9. The CDR3 DNA sequence: TGTGCCAGCAGTTTAGCCAGGGGGAACGGGGATGAGCAGTTCTTC. Its translation is CASSLARGNGDEQFF.

The chain links TRBV28 to TRBJ2-1, with 14 bases lining up with TRBD2. J was trimmed by 0 bases and V by 2 bases; bases with no gene match: 6. CDR1 is MDHEN, CDR2 SYDVKM, per germline. The CDR3 sequence is 19 residues long. The CDR3 nucleotides read TGTGCCAGCAGTTTAAGACTAGCGGGAGGGCCAAGCTCCTACAATGAGCAGTTCTTC. Amino acids: CASSLRLAGGPSSYNEQFF.